Presented here are 24 T cell receptor beta chains from one specimen sequenced in a study of shared clonotypes between healthy human individuals. The table came from immunoSEQ multiplex PCR; TCRdb's copy has only in-frame clones and leaves some out. The data contain a few million clones, around 93% of them singletons. The source material was naive CD4+ T cells from PBMCs. Described subset: CD45RA+ positively selected. The receptors derive from a man between 18 and 35 years old in good health. Some clones in this sample may be carry-over from other donors' samples.

V is TRBV18 and J is TRBJ2-5; D is possibly TRBD1 (6 bases). The V end lost 3 bases, the J end lost 4 bases, and 12 bases lay between the germline ends. The V gene's germline CDR1 is KGHSH and CDR2 LQKENI. This CDR3 region has 14 residues. The CDR3 loop is CASSPIGQRETQYF. The CDR3 nucleotides read TGTGCCAGCTCACCTATCGGACAGCGAGAGACCCAGTACTTC.

The chain links TRBV29-1 to TRBJ1-5; tentative D call: TRBD1 (6 bases). Per the germline V gene, CDR1 is SQVTM and CDR2 is ANQGSEA. The CDR3 is 13 amino acids. Trimming stripped 5 bases from V and 1 base from J, with 9 bases between. The CDR3 coding sequence is TGCAGCGTTCAGGGGTCAAGCAATCAGCCCCAGCATTTT. The encoded protein is CSVQGSSNQPQHF. Full variable domain (missing parts from reference TRBV29-1 and TRBJ1-5): SAVISQKPSRDICQRGTSLTIQCQVDSQVTMMFWYRQQPGQSLTLIATANQGSEATYESGFVIDKFPISRPNLTFSTLTVSNMSPEDSSIYLCSVQGSSNQPQHFGDGTRLSIL.

This clone has more than one count but fewer than ten. This chain connects TRBV10-3 to TRBJ1-1; D gene uncertain. The V and J ends lost 2 bases and 11 bases respectively, with 9 bases between them. Looked up from germline, CDR1 is ENHRY and CDR2 is SYGVKD. The CDR3 is 11 residues long. The CDR3 loop is CAISENSAAFF. In DNA form, the CDR3 reads TGTGCCATCAGTGAGAATTCGGCGGCTTTCTTT.

The chain joins TRBV20-1 to TRBJ1-1, with D hard to call. V gave up 3 bases and J gave up 12 bases, with 8 bases separating them. CDR1 DFQATT and CDR2 SNEGSKA come from the germline V gene (reference sequence). The CDR3 sequence is 9 residues long. This chain's CDR3 is CSARGGPFF. CDR3 DNA: TGCAGTGCTAGGGGAGGGCCTTTCTTT.

This chain links TRBV28 with TRBJ1-2; 9 bases align to TRBD1. V lost 6 bases and J lost 6; bases outside the gene matches: 20. The CDR3 contains 18 residues. CDR1 and CDR2 from the germline V gene are MDHEN and SYDVKM. As DNA, the CDR3 is TGTGCCAGCAGCCGAGGACAGGGGTGGCGGCTCTTTCTCGATGGCTACACCTTC. Translation: CASSRGQGWRLFLDGYTF.

The V call is TRBV6-6, the J call TRBJ2-7, with D unresolved. Germline values: CDR1 MNHNY, CDR2 SVGAGI (reference sequence). The CDR3 is made up of 16 amino acids. Trimming took 0 bases from V and 2 from J, leaving 14 bases between them. CDR3 protein: CASSYSMPSYPYEQYF. The CDR3 nucleotides read TGTGCCAGCAGTTACTCGATGCCTTCCTATCCCTACGAGCAGTACTTC.

The rearrangement joins TRBV6-1 to TRBJ1-5, with D possibly being TRBD1 (5 bases). In germline, CDR1 is MNHNS, CDR2 SASEGT. Trimming left V 5 bases short and J 7 bases short, with 12 bases between. The CDR3 runs 13 residues. CDR3 nucleotides: TGTGCCAGCAGTCAGGGTTCCTGGCAGCCCCAGCATTTT. It yields the protein CASSQGSWQPQHF.

This chain links TRBV7-8 with TRBJ2-7, with TRBD1 identical over 7 bases. The germline V gene encodes CDR1 SGHVS and CDR2 FQNEAQ. There are 17 residues in the CDR3. J gave up 3 bases and V 5 bases, and 16 bases lay outside the gene matches. CDR3 region: CASSPASGGQVHYEQYF. For the CDR3, the DNA is TGTGCCAGCAGCCCCGCCTCAGGGGGACAAGTACACTACGAGCAGTACTTC.

The chain carries TRBV28 and TRBJ1-5, with 12 bases that match TRBD1. From germline, CDR1 is MDHEN and CDR2 SYDVKM. V dropped 2 bases and J dropped 0; count of bases not matched to a gene: 8. The CDR3 covers 19 residues. The CDR3 DNA is TGTGCCAGCAGTTTAGTGGGACAGGGGGCCCTTTATAGCAATCAGCCCCAGCATTTT. It codes for CASSLVGQGALYSNQPQHF.

The rearrangement links TRBV7-9 to TRBJ1-5, with D unclear. The V gene's germline CDR1 is SEHNR and CDR2 FQNEAQ (reference sequence). Trimming pared 1 base from V and 5 bases from J, leaving 6 bases between. This CDR3 spans 13 amino acids. CDR3 nucleotide sequence: TGTGCCAGCAGCTTAGATGAGGATCAGCCCCAGCATTTT. Its translation: CASSLDEDQPQHF.

V and J are TRBV4-2 and TRBJ2-5; a weak D match, TRBD2 (5 bases). Germline CDR1 reads LGHNA; CDR2 reads YNFKEQ. The V gene lost 2 bases and the J gene lost 5 bases, with 15 bases spanning the gap. This CDR3 has 15 residues. The CDR3 reads CASSQLRGSRETQYF. The CDR3 DNA sequence: TGTGCCAGCAGCCAACTGAGAGGGTCGAGGGAGACCCAGTACTTC.

The chain employs TRBV12-2 and TRBJ2-1; the tabulated D call, TRBD2, remains unverified against the DNA. TRBV12-2 is a documented pseudogene. The CDR3 totals 21 residues. The CDR3, as DNA: TGTGCAAGTCGCTGCGGAGAACTAGCGGGCCCCCTCCTGAGCTCCTACAATGAGCAGTTCTTC. It specifies CASRCGELAGPLLSSYNEQFF.

CDR3 in DNA: TGTGCCAGCAGCTTAGAGGGCGGACATTCACCCCTCCACTTT. This translates into CASSLEGGHSPLHF. The chain carries TRBV7-9 and TRBJ1-6; D is unresolved. Trimming left V 1 base short and J 8 bases short, with 9 bases between. Germline values: CDR1 SEHNR, CDR2 FQNEAQ (reference sequence). This CDR3 is built from 14 residues.

The chain joins TRBV5-1 to TRBJ1-2, with D possibly TRBD1 on 6 matching bases. The CDR3 loop spans 15 amino acids. The V and J ends lost 2 bases and 0 bases respectively, with 11 bases between them. Germline-derived CDR1 and CDR2 are SGHRS and YFSETQ. Here the CDR3 reads CASSFDRSSNYGYTF. CDR3 in DNA: TGCGCCAGCAGCTTTGACAGGAGCTCTAACTATGGCTACACCTTC.

The chain joins TRBV7-2 to TRBJ2-7; no reliable D call. The CDR3 consists of 13 residues. Germline V CDR1 and CDR2: SGHTA, FQGNSA. Trimming took off 2 bases at V and 7 bases at J, with 12 bases between the two ends. CDR3 amino acids: CASSLPQPSEQYF. The CDR3 DNA follows: TGTGCCAGCAGCTTACCGCAGCCCTCAGAGCAGTACTTC.

The chain recombines TRBV19 with TRBJ2-3; TRBD1 is a possible D gene (5 bases). CDR3 length equals 14 residues. Germline CDR1 and CDR2: LNHDA and SQIVND (reference sequence). The V gene lost 9 bases and the J gene lost 0 bases, with 13 bases spanning the gap. The CDR3 DNA sequence: TGTGCCAGCGAAGCAGGGTCTAGCACAGATACGCAGTATTTT. Residues: CASEAGSSTDTQYF.

The gene calls are TRBV5-4 and TRBJ2-7; the D is unclear. CDR1 and CDR2 (germline): SGHNT, YYREEE (reference sequence). This CDR3 region has 15 residues. V lost 0 bases and J lost 0, with 10 bases in between. This chain's CDR3 is CASSLGWASSYEQYF. CDR3 in DNA: TGTGCCAGCAGCTTGGGTTGGGCAAGCTCCTACGAGCAGTACTTC.

The J gene is TRBJ1-2, the V gene TRBV6-5; the D is unclear. The CDR3 is 15 amino acids. Germline loops: CDR1 MNHEY, CDR2 SVGAGI. The germline V and J ends were trimmed by 6 bases and 5 bases, with 19 bases remaining between them. The CDR3 loop reads CASRAGGAVEYGYTF. The CDR3 DNA reads TGTGCCAGCAGGGCGGGTGGCGCGGTTGAGTATGGCTACACCTTC.

The chain employs TRBV19 and TRBJ2-7; D may be TRBD1 (5 bases). V was shortened by 2 bases and J by 2 bases, with 13 bases between the two germline ends. This CDR3 has 15 residues. Looked up from germline, CDR1 is LNHDA and CDR2 is SQIVND (reference sequence). CDR3 DNA: TGTGCCAGTAGTATAACCCCGACAGCTACCTACGAGCAGTACTTC. Its protein product is CASSITPTATYEQYF.

Worth noting for this clone: The same CDR3 arises from other DNA sequences in this sample as well. The V gene is TRBV7-9, the J gene TRBJ1-1; D not certain. Germline-derived CDR1 and CDR2 are SEHNR and FQNEAQ (reference sequence). The CDR3 is made up of 12 amino acids. Trimming pared 2 bases from V and 4 bases from J, leaving 5 bases between. In nucleotides, the CDR3 is TGTGCCAGCAGCTTATCCGGCACTGAAGCTTTCTTT. Its protein is CASSLSGTEAFF.

This chain links TRBV6-1 with TRBJ1-1; no reliable D call. The CDR3 totals 12 residues. Germline V CDR1 and CDR2: MNHNS, SASEGT. V was shortened by 7 bases and J by 1 base, with 7 bases between the two germline ends. As DNA, the CDR3 is TGTGCCAGCACTCGGACGAACACTGAAGCTTTCTTT. Its translation is CASTRTNTEAFF.

The chain links TRBV7-3 to TRBJ2-6; D unclear. Per the germline V gene, CDR1 is SGHTA and CDR2 is FQGTGA. CDR3 length: 14 residues. Trimming shortened V by 1 base and J by 4 bases, and 5 bases separated the two germline ends. CDR3 nucleotides: TGTGCCAGCAGCTTAAGTCGAGGGGCCAACGTCCTGACTTTC. Its translation: CASSLSRGANVLTF.

The rearrangement uses TRBV28 and TRBJ2-1, with 9 bases matching TRBD2. The CDR3 runs 17 residues. The junction had 15 bases not matched to a gene; V was cut back by 5 bases and J by 7 bases. In germline, CDR1 is MDHEN, CDR2 SYDVKM. The chain's CDR3 is CASSPAGGAHSGNEQFF. CDR3 nucleotides: TGTGCCAGCAGTCCTGCGGGGGGGGCACATTCAGGGAATGAGCAGTTCTTC.

V is TRBV6-5 and J is TRBJ1-2; D is ambiguous. The CDR3 has 13 amino acids. Germline V gene data show CDR1 as MNHEY and CDR2 as SVGAGI. V shed 6 bases and J shed 8 bases, with 16 bases lying between them. This chain's CDR3 is CASSFLKPGGYTF. CDR3 sequence (DNA): TGTGCCAGCAGCTTCCTCAAACCGGGGGGCTACACCTTC.